This TCR beta chain is from a study of control samples from healthy donors and cancer patients. The CDR3 covers 13 residues. V lost 5 bases, J lost 3 bases, and 1 base stayed unmatched. Germline V gives CDR1 MNHEY, CDR2 SVGAGI. Produced via immunoSEQ multiplex PCR; TCRdb's table is partial and in-frame only. The data hold approximately 100,000 clones, with approximately 86% observed a single time. This sequence joins TRBV6-5 and TRBJ1-1; 9 bases are a match to TRBD1. Material: blood. The clonotype was recovered from a man aged 25 to 40 in good health. CDR3 region: CASSRQGDTEAFF. DNA of the CDR3: TGTGCCAGCAGTCGACAGGGGGACACTGAAGCTTTCTTT.